Listed here are 27 T cell receptor beta chains from one sample, sequenced in a study of blood T cell repertoires in COVID-19 (TCRdb year 2020). To prepare the library, the immunoSEQ multiplex PCR assay was applied. In TCRdb, the immuneACCESS table is reduced to in-frame sequences with V and J assigned. These tables do not hold every clone; where another copy was compared, an unresolved V gene accounts for under half, and the others remain unexplained. The sample data list 200,000 to 250,000 clones, and approximately 80% of these were observed just once. 3% to 4% of the sample is taken by the ten largest. The sample taken for sequencing was PBMCs or T cells enriched from blood (not recorded which). The receptors originated from a woman aged 55-69 years who had recovered from COVID-19.

The CDR3 region has the DNA TGTGCCAGCAGCTTAGGGGGGGTAGGGGTGACTGAAGCTTTCTTT. This gives the protein CASSLGGVGVTEAFF. This chain joins TRBV7-2 and TRBJ1-1; the D gene is possibly TRBD1 (5 bases). The CDR3 extends over 15 amino acids. The V end was cut by 1 base, the J end by 5 bases, with 14 bases between. CDR1 is SGHTA and CDR2 is FQGNSA in the germline V gene.

V and J are TRBV12-3 or TRBV12-4 and TRBJ2-3, with 7 nucleotides matching TRBD2. Trimming at V came to 5 bases and at J to 6 bases, leaving 5 bases not matched to a gene. The CDR3 extends over 13 amino acids. The CDR3 protein is CASSPAGLDTQYF. The DNA of the CDR3 is TGTGCCAGCAGTCCAGCGGGGCTGGATACGCAGTATTTT.

This rearrangement joins TRBV7-2 to TRBJ2-1, with 13 bases fitting TRBD2. This CDR3 comprises 15 residues. With V trimmed by 5 bases and J by 9 bases, 7 bases remained unmatched. Germline V lookup: CDR1 SGHTA, CDR2 FQGNSA. The DNA for the CDR3 is TGTGCCAGCAGCGTAGTGGGACTAGCGGGGCTTGAGCAGTTCTTC. This encodes CASSVVGLAGLEQFF.

This rearrangement joins TRBV9 to TRBJ1-2; D possibly corresponds to TRBD1 (6 bases). V lost 0 bases and J 4 bases, leaving 10 bases between the germline ends. The CDR3 totals 14 residues. Germline CDR1 and CDR2: SGDLS and YYNGEE. CDR3 sequence reads: CASSVEQGLYGYTF. The CDR3 bases are TGTGCCAGCAGCGTAGAACAGGGCCTCTATGGCTACACCTTC.

The chain couples TRBV11-2 to TRBJ1-3, with 7 bases fitting TRBD1. V lost 2 bases and J lost 2; bases outside the gene matches: 6. The length of the CDR3 is 16 residues. The germline V gene encodes CDR1 SGHAT and CDR2 FQNNGV. Here the CDR3 reads CASSLSDRAAGNTIYF. In nucleotides, the CDR3 is TGTGCCAGCAGCTTAAGCGACAGGGCAGCTGGAAACACCATATATTTT.

The chain recombines TRBV9 with TRBJ1-3; unclear D gene. The CDR3 totals 15 residues. CDR1 is SGDLS, CDR2 YYNGEE, per germline. V lost 4 bases and J lost 0, with 11 bases in between. The CDR3 here is CASSPVGVSGNTIYF. Here the CDR3 DNA reads TGTGCCAGCAGCCCCGTCGGAGTCTCTGGAAACACCATATATTTT.

This chain joins TRBV3-1 (or the pseudogene TRBV3-2) and TRBJ1-1; TRBD1 aligns across 8 bases. Germline CDR1 LGHDT, CDR2 YNNKEL (reference sequence). V lost 6 bases to trimming and J lost 0 bases; unmatched junction nucleotides: 3. CDR3 length equals 14 residues. DNA of the CDR3: TGTGCCAGCAGGGCGGACAGGGTGAACACTGAAGCTTTCTTT. This translates into CASRADRVNTEAFF.

This clone has a handful of counts. The rearrangement joins TRBV5-5 to TRBJ1-5; D not resolved. Germline assignment: CDR1 SGHKS and CDR2 YYEKEE (reference sequence). The CDR3 contains 14 residues. Trimming pared 2 bases from V and 6 bases from J, leaving 12 bases between. The CDR3 protein is CASSFGGYTQPQHF. The CDR3 DNA follows: TGTGCCAGCAGCTTTGGAGGGTATACTCAGCCCCAGCATTTT.

Here the CDR3 reads CASNPSGSSYNEQFF. Written as DNA, the CDR3 is TGTGCCAGCAATCCTAGCGGGAGCTCCTACAATGAGCAGTTCTTC. The chain joins TRBV6-5 to TRBJ2-1; 10 bases fit TRBD2. Trimming took 7 bases from V and 0 from J; bases not matched to a gene: 3. CDR1 is MNHEY, CDR2 SVGAGI, per germline. The CDR3 contains 15 residues.

This sequence joins TRBV5-1 and TRBJ2-6; no definite D call. Trimming left V 3 bases short and J 0 bases short, with 7 bases between. CDR1 and CDR2 from the germline V gene are SGHRS and YFSETQ. The CDR3 consists of 15 residues. In DNA form, the CDR3 reads TGCGCCAGCAGCTCACAGAACTCTGGGGCCAACGTCCTGACTTTC. Protein sequence: CASSSQNSGANVLTF.

The chain employs TRBV6-1 and TRBJ1-2; TRBD1 agrees at 7 bases. The CDR3 consists of 15 residues. Trimming at V came to 3 bases and at J to 4 bases, leaving 8 bases not matched to a gene. The germline gives CDR1 MNHNS, CDR2 SASEGT. The CDR3 loop is CASSEGTAFSYGYTF. The CDR3 DNA sequence: TGTGCCAGCAGTGAGGGGACAGCTTTTTCCTATGGCTACACCTTC.

This clone was seen only once. The CDR3 DNA is TGTGCCAGCAGCTTTCCACAGGGGATCACAGAGACCCAGTACTTC. Protein product: CASSFPQGITETQYF. This chain links TRBV5-8 with TRBJ2-5; TRBD1 agrees at 7 bases. Germline CDR1 and CDR2: SGHTS and YDEGEE. This CDR3 is built from 15 residues. Trimming took 2 bases from V and 4 from J; bases not matched to a gene: 8.

This rearrangement joins TRBV12-3 or TRBV12-4 to TRBJ1-1; no firm D call. V was pared by 9 bases and J by 1 base, with 12 bases between. The CDR3 spans 13 residues. Here the CDR3 reads CASVERRNTEAFF. In DNA form, the CDR3 reads TGTGCCAGTGTGGAGCGGAGGAACACTGAAGCTTTCTTT.

V usage is TRBV9 and J usage is TRBJ1-2, with D possibly matching TRBD1 (5 bases). CDR3 size: 15 residues. V was trimmed by 0 bases and J by 7 bases, leaving 16 bases between them. Germline CDR1 reads SGDLS; CDR2 reads YYNGEE. The CDR3 loop is CASSVGDSRRGGYTF. The CDR3 bases are TGTGCCAGCAGCGTAGGGGACTCTAGACGGGGTGGCTACACCTTC.

This chain links TRBV19 with TRBJ2-5, with 12 bases lining up with TRBD2. The CDR3 length is 15 residues. Germline loops: CDR1 LNHDA, CDR2 SQIVND (reference sequence). V gave up 3 bases and J gave up 4 bases; unmatched junction bases: 3. The CDR3 DNA reads TGTGCCAGTAGTATCCTAGCGGGGGGGGCAGAGACCCAGTACTTC. This codes for CASSILAGGAETQYF.

J is TRBJ2-7 and V is TRBV20-1; TRBD1 might be the D (5 bases). The CDR3 totals 13 residues. Germline V gives CDR1 DFQATT, CDR2 SNEGSKA (reference sequence). Trimming took off 3 bases at V and 5 bases at J, with 14 bases between the two ends. The CDR3 reads CSASRRGLDEQYF. The CDR3 DNA is TGCAGTGCTAGTCGAAGGGGTTTAGACGAGCAGTACTTC.

The chain recombines TRBV4-1 with TRBJ1-4; the D gene is possibly TRBD1 (5 bases). V lost 4 bases and J 3 bases, leaving 12 bases between the germline ends. The CDR3 runs to 15 residues. Germline CDR1 reads MGHRA; CDR2 reads YSYEKL. The CDR3 protein is CASSRQEGSNEKLFF. The DNA of the CDR3 is TGCGCCAGCAGCCGTCAGGAGGGGTCTAATGAAAAACTGTTTTTT.

The gene calls are TRBV7-9 and TRBJ2-7; no clear D. V was shortened by 5 bases and J by 4 bases, with 9 bases between the two germline ends. The CDR3 has 12 amino acids. Per the germline V gene, CDR1 is SEHNR and CDR2 is FQNEAQ (reference sequence). For the CDR3, the DNA is TGTGCCAGCAGCGGGCAGCCTTACGAGCAGTACTTC. Amino acid sequence: CASSGQPYEQYF.

The rearrangement joins TRBV12-5 to TRBJ1-4; possibly TRBD1 for D (6 bases). The CDR3 is 15 amino acids. The germline V gene has CDR1 LGHNT and CDR2 FRNRAP. Deletions cut 5 bases from V and 0 bases from J, with 10 bases between. As DNA, the CDR3 is TGTGCTAGTGGTAACGGACAGTCAACTAATGAAAAACTGTTTTTT. This encodes CASGNGQSTNEKLFF. Supplemented by reference TRBV12-5 and TRBJ1-4, the full variable domain reads DARVTQTPRHKVTEMGQEVTMRCQPILGHNTVFWYRQTMMQGLELLAYFRNRAPLDDSGMPKDRFSAEMPDATLATLKIQPSEPRDSAVYFCASGNGQSTNEKLFFGSGTQLSVL.

The J gene is TRBJ2-7, the V gene TRBV18, with 13 bases that match TRBD2. The CDR3 has 16 residues. Germline-derived CDR1 and CDR2 are KGHSH and LQKENI. The V segment lost 3 bases and the J segment 0 bases; nucleotides outside the gene matches: 2. The CDR3 DNA follows: TGTGCCAGCTCACCGGGACTAGCGGGGAGCTCCTACGAGCAGTACTTC. Residues: CASSPGLAGSSYEQYF.

V and J are TRBV10-1 and TRBJ1-2, with D possibly being TRBD1 (6 bases). Germline V gene sequence: CDR1 WNHNN, CDR2 SYGVQD (reference sequence). This CDR3 spans 14 amino acids. Deletions cut 0 bases from V and 6 bases from J, with 11 bases between. The CDR3 sequence: CASSESGGPHGYTF. The CDR3 region has the DNA TGCGCCAGCAGTGAGTCGGGGGGGCCCCATGGCTACACCTTC.

In this sample, this clone turned up a few times. The chain uses TRBV2 and TRBJ1-2; TRBD1 agrees at 12 bases. The CDR3 runs 17 residues. From germline, CDR1 is SNHLY and CDR2 FYNNEI. The J segment lost 7 bases and the V segment lost 2 bases, leaving 11 bases of the junction unmatched. The CDR3 DNA sequence: TGTGCCAGCAGTGAAACACTATCGGGACAGGGGGCGCTTGGCTACACCTTC. This encodes CASSETLSGQGALGYTF.

The chain recombines TRBV4-3 with TRBJ1-4; D is unclear. The CDR3 spans 15 residues. The germline V gene encodes CDR1 LGHNA and CDR2 YSLEER. Trimming left V 6 bases short and J 2 bases short, with 13 bases between. This chain's CDR3 is CASSMGDGTNEKLFF. The CDR3 nucleotides read TGCGCCAGCAGTATGGGTGACGGGACTAATGAAAAACTGTTTTTT.

This clone was seen a few times. This sequence joins TRBV4-2 and TRBJ2-2; weak D call: TRBD1 (5 bases). The CDR3 length is 18 residues. Germline V gives CDR1 LGHNA, CDR2 YNFKEQ. V lost 1 base, J lost 2 bases, and 17 bases lay in between. The CDR3 region has the DNA TGTGCCAGCAGCCAAGGGACACTTACCTCTCTTAACACCGGGGAGCTGTTTTTT. Translated, it gives CASSQGTLTSLNTGELFF.

The rearrangement uses TRBV18 and TRBJ2-6; 7 positions match TRBD2. Germline CDR1 and CDR2: KGHSH and LQKENI. V shed 2 bases and J 1 base; nucleotides not matched to a gene: 5. This CDR3 is 17 amino acids long. CDR3 DNA sequence: TGTGCCAGCTCACCAAGGGAGGGGTTTTCTGGGGCCAACGTCCTGACTTTC. It is translated as CASSPREGFSGANVLTF.

The V and J genes are TRBV2 and TRBJ1-2; 9 positions agree with TRBD1. The CDR3 has 15 residues. Germline CDR1 is SNHLY and CDR2 is FYNNEI. The V and J ends lost 4 bases and 9 bases, in that order; junction bases with no gene match: 12. The CDR3 DNA follows: TGTGCCAGCAGTGCCGGGACAGGGTATTCTTTTCGCTACACCTTC. It yields the protein CASSAGTGYSFRYTF.

The chain recombines TRBV25-1 with TRBJ2-2, with 7 bases aligning to TRBD2. The CDR3 loop spans 16 amino acids. The V gene end was trimmed by 2 bases and the J gene end by 4 bases; junction bases not matched to a gene: 7. CDR1 and CDR2 (germline): MGHDK, SYGVNS. This CDR3 reads CASSETGGVRTGELFF. DNA for the CDR3: TGTGCCAGCAGTGAAACTGGGGGGGTACGCACCGGGGAGCTGTTTTTT.